Each of the 24 T cell receptor beta chains below was sequenced from the same sample in a study of cytomegalovirus exposure and HLA in healthy donors. Assay: immunoSEQ multiplex PCR; the TCRdb copy retains only in-frame clones and omits some. The table has around 60,000 clones, under 95% seen once; the top ten hold 1% to 1.5%. The specimen was PBMCs. These receptors originate from a woman aged 18 to 35 in good health and CMV-seronegative.

The CDR3 nucleotides read TGTGCCAGCAGCTCGTACGAGCGGGAGAGGGATGAGCAGTTCTTC. The encoded protein is CASSSYERERDEQFF. The gene calls are TRBV13 and TRBJ2-1, with TRBD2 matching 8 bases. J was trimmed by 8 bases and V by 4 bases; bases with no gene match: 10. The CDR3 length is 15 residues. Per the germline V gene, CDR1 is PRHDT and CDR2 is FYEKMQ (reference sequence).

The chain is built from TRBV7-9 and TRBJ2-7; tentatively, D is TRBD1 (6 bases). Germline CDR1 and CDR2: SEHNR and FQNEAQ (reference sequence). V was shortened by 10 bases and J by 0 bases, with 10 bases between the two germline ends. This CDR3 has 12 residues. Written as DNA, the CDR3 is TGTGCCAACAGGGAGAGCTCCTACGAGCAGTACTTC. Residues: CANRESSYEQYF.

The chain recombines TRBV28 with TRBJ2-5; D perhaps matches TRBD2 (6 bases). Germline CDR1 is MDHEN and CDR2 is SYDVKM. Trimming stripped 3 bases from V and 5 bases from J, with 19 bases between. This CDR3 comprises 16 residues. In DNA form, the CDR3 reads TGTGCCAGCAGTTTGACTGGGACTTGGGGGTGGGAGACCCAGTACTTC. The encoded protein is CASSLTGTWGWETQYF.

This clone occurred once. The J gene is TRBJ2-7, the V gene TRBV19; tentatively, D is TRBD1 (5 bases). The germline CDR1 and CDR2 sequences are LNHDA and SQIVND (reference sequence). CDR3 size: 15 residues. V was pared by 5 bases and J by 5 bases, with 19 bases between. In nucleotides, the CDR3 is TGTGCCAGTAGTTGGGAACGGACATCGTCTGACGAGCAGTACTTC. Translation: CASSWERTSSDEQYF.

V and J are TRBV13 and TRBJ2-1; the match to TRBD2 covers 14 bases. V was clipped by 5 bases and J by 7 bases; unmatched bases: 7. The CDR3 covers 16 residues. CDR1 and CDR2 from the germline V gene are PRHDT and FYEKMQ (reference sequence). This chain's CDR3 is CASSPPGTSGGNEQFF. Written as DNA, the CDR3 is TGTGCCAGCAGCCCACCCGGGACTAGCGGGGGAAATGAGCAGTTCTTC.

A few counts support this clone. The rearrangement joins TRBV7-2 to TRBJ2-3; 11 nucleotides match TRBD2. V lost 7 bases to trimming and J lost 6 bases; unmatched junction nucleotides: 3. CDR3 length: 13 amino acids. Germline CDR1 reads SGHTA; CDR2 reads FQGNSA. CDR3 nucleotide sequence: TGTGCCAGCACCTCTAGCGGGAGGGATACGCAGTATTTT. Translation gives CASTSSGRDTQYF.

This chain connects TRBV6-5 to TRBJ2-7; a possible D gene is TRBD1 (6 bases). Germline V gene sequence: CDR1 MNHEY, CDR2 SVGAGI. V was trimmed by 5 bases and J by 1 base, leaving 15 bases between them. The CDR3 is 15 residues long. The CDR3 reads CASSTQPTGSYEQYF. CDR3 nucleotide sequence: TGTGCCAGCAGTACCCAACCGACAGGATCCTACGAGCAGTACTTC.

This chain uses TRBV19 with TRBJ2-1, with 8 bases matching TRBD2. Germline CDR1 is LNHDA and CDR2 is SQIVND (reference sequence). CDR3 size: 19 residues. V dropped 3 bases and J dropped 0; count of bases not matched to a gene: 13. The CDR3 reads CASSMRGAGAFSSYNEQFF. As DNA, the CDR3 is TGTGCCAGTAGTATGAGAGGAGCGGGGGCCTTTAGCTCCTACAATGAGCAGTTCTTC.

Notes on this clone: The junction does not match germline at one end; this may be a read error. The chain uses TRBV28 and TRBJ2-3; D perhaps matches TRBD2 (7 bases). The CDR3 contains 13 residues. Germline assignment: CDR1 MDHEN and CDR2 SYDVKM. CDR3 bases: TGTGTCAGCGGACTAGGGGGGGGAGATACGCAGTATTTT. Protein product: CVSGLGGGDTQYF.

The V and J genes are TRBV28 and TRBJ2-7, with D unclear. The CDR3 runs 11 residues. CDR1 and CDR2 from the germline V gene are MDHEN and SYDVKM. The V end was cut by 6 bases, the J end by 6 bases, with 9 bases between. The CDR3, as DNA: TGTGCCAGCAGCATACTTGGCGAGCAGTACTTC. Its protein product is CASSILGEQYF.

V gene TRBV6-1 combines with J gene TRBJ1-1; weak D call: TRBD1 (5 bases). The CDR3 totals 16 residues. Per the germline V gene, CDR1 is MNHNS and CDR2 is SASEGT. Trimming stripped 0 bases from V and 5 bases from J, with 16 bases between. DNA of the CDR3: TGTGCCAGCAGTGAAGCGCTAAGGAGGGGTCGGACTGAAGCTTTCTTT. Its protein is CASSEALRRGRTEAFF.

The chain uses TRBV9 and TRBJ1-1; D gene uncertain. The V end lost 0 bases, the J end lost 1 base, and 7 bases lay between the germline ends. Germline CDR1 and CDR2: SGDLS and YYNGEE. The CDR3 extends over 14 amino acids. The CDR3 reads CASSVGGRNTEAFF. The DNA of the CDR3 is TGTGCCAGCAGCGTAGGTGGGAGGAACACTGAAGCTTTCTTT.

V is TRBV28 and J is TRBJ2-5; D might be TRBD2 (5 bases). The CDR3 runs to 16 residues. Looked up from germline, CDR1 is MDHEN and CDR2 is SYDVKM. V lost 3 bases to trimming and J lost 5 bases, with 19 bases between them. DNA of the CDR3: TGTGCCAGCAGTTTTATCGGGGATCCCCCCTCCGAGACCCAGTACTTC. It specifies CASSFIGDPPSETQYF. Full variable domain (rest looked up from reference TRBV28 and TRBJ2-5): DVKVTQSSRYLVKRTGEKVFLECVQDMDHENMFWYRQDPGLGLRLIYFSYDVKMKEKGDIPEGYSVSREKKERFSLILESASTNQTSMYLCASSFIGDPPSETQYFGPGTRLLVL.

This rearrangement joins TRBV9 to TRBJ2-3, with TRBD1 matching over 8 bases. V lost 4 bases, J lost 2 bases, and 6 bases stayed unmatched. The CDR3 extends over 15 amino acids. The germline V gene has CDR1 SGDLS and CDR2 YYNGEE. This chain's CDR3 is CASSYQGASTDTQYF. The CDR3 region has the DNA TGTGCCAGCAGCTACCAGGGGGCATCCACAGATACGCAGTATTTT.

V gene TRBV6-5 combines with J gene TRBJ1-4; TRBD1 might be the D (6 bases). V was clipped by 0 bases and J by 6 bases, with 14 bases between them. The CDR3 has 16 amino acids. In germline, CDR1 is MNHEY, CDR2 SVGAGI. The CDR3 sequence is CASSYSSGTSHEKLFF. In DNA form, the CDR3 reads TGTGCCAGCAGTTACTCATCCGGGACAAGCCATGAAAAACTGTTTTTT.

The rearrangement joins TRBV5-1 to TRBJ2-7, with 7 bases matching TRBD1. Trimming removed 8 bases from V and 2 bases from J; junction bases left unmatched: 7. Germline CDR1 and CDR2: SGHRS and YFSETQ. This CDR3 comprises 13 residues. CDR3 in DNA: TGCGCCAGTACAGGGGCCTCGACCTACGAGCAGTACTTC. It translates to CASTGASTYEQYF.

The chain combines TRBV13 with TRBJ2-1, with TRBD2 matching 8 bases. Germline trimming cut 5 bases from V and 0 bases from J; bases unmatched to any gene: 15. The CDR3 is 19 amino acids. Per the germline V gene, CDR1 is PRHDT and CDR2 is FYEKMQ (reference sequence). Written as DNA, the CDR3 is TGTGCCAGCAGCAATACCTCTCAGCGGGAGAGGGCCTCCTACAATGAGCAGTTCTTC. Residues: CASSNTSQRERASYNEQFF.

This rearrangement joins TRBV9 to TRBJ2-3; D might be TRBD2 (7 bases). CDR3 length equals 15 residues. Trimming left V 3 bases short and J 4 bases short, with 15 bases between. Per germline, CDR1 SGDLS and CDR2 YYNGEE. The CDR3 region is CASSASGGGADTQYF. The CDR3 DNA is TGTGCCAGCAGCGCCAGCGGAGGGGGGGCAGATACGCAGTATTTT.

This clone was seen a single time. J is TRBJ2-1 and V is TRBV7-3; 11 bases match TRBD2. This CDR3 has 15 residues. V was clipped by 4 bases and J by 6 bases; unmatched bases: 5. Germline V CDR1 and CDR2: SGHTA, FQGTGA. As DNA, the CDR3 is TGTGCCAGCAGCTCCGGGACTAGCGGAGCCAATGAGCAGTTCTTC. Encoded protein: CASSSGTSGANEQFF.

The gene calls are TRBV28 and TRBJ2-1; 10 positions match TRBD2. The CDR3 is made up of 15 amino acids. Germline CDR1 MDHEN, CDR2 SYDVKM. Trimming removed 5 bases from V and 7 bases from J; junction bases left unmatched: 8. For the CDR3, the DNA is TGTGCCAGCAGTCCTGGACTAGCGGAGGGTAATGAGCAGTTCTTC. Its translation is CASSPGLAEGNEQFF.

V and J are TRBV7-6 and TRBJ1-5, with D maybe TRBD1 (6 bases). The length of the CDR3 is 14 residues. V dropped 1 base and J dropped 2 bases, with 6 bases sitting between them. Looked up from germline, CDR1 is SGHVS and CDR2 is FNYEAQ. The CDR3 protein is CASSLGTGNQPQHF. CDR3 DNA: TGTGCCAGCAGCTTAGGGACAGGCAATCAGCCCCAGCATTTT.

J is TRBJ2-3 and V is TRBV10-3; 7 bases fit TRBD2. CDR1 and CDR2 from the germline V gene are ENHRY and SYGVKD. The V gene end was trimmed by 11 bases and the J gene end by 4 bases; junction bases not matched to a gene: 12. CDR3 size: 14 residues. DNA for the CDR3: TGTGCCGGCTCCCGTGGCGGGAGCGCAGATACGCAGTATTTT. Residues: CAGSRGGSADTQYF.

The chain has TRBV28 and TRBJ2-6, with D hard to call. The V gene lost 2 bases and the J gene lost 4 bases, with 9 bases spanning the gap. This CDR3 region has 15 residues. Germline V gene data show CDR1 as MDHEN and CDR2 as SYDVKM. The DNA for the CDR3 is TGTGCCAGCAGTTTAGGCGGTGGGGGGGCCAACGTCCTGACTTTC. Translation gives CASSLGGGGANVLTF.

The chain employs TRBV5-1 and TRBJ2-3; 8 bases fit TRBD1. Germline V gives CDR1 SGHRS, CDR2 YFSETQ. J was trimmed by 6 bases and V by 2 bases; bases with no gene match: 11. This CDR3 comprises 16 residues. The CDR3 DNA is TGCGCCAGCAGCTTACCCACCGGGACAGGTTACGATACGCAGTATTTT. It is translated as CASSLPTGTGYDTQYF. The whole variable domain, filled in from reference TRBV5-1 and TRBJ2-3, reads KAGVTQTPRYLIKTRGQQVTLSCSPISGHRSVSWYQQTPGQGLQFLFEYFSETQRNKGNFPGRFSGRQFSNSRSEMNVSTLELGDSALYLCASSLPTGTGYDTQYFGPGTRLTVL.